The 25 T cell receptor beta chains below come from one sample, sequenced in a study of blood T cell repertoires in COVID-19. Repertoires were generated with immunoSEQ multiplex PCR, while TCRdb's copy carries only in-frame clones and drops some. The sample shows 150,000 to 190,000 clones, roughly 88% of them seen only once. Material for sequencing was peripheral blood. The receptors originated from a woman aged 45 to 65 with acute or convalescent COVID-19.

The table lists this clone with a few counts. CDR3 DNA: TGCGCCAGCAGCTTGGTATTAGCAGGCACAGATACGCAGTATTTT. Its protein is CASSLVLAGTDTQYF. The chain couples TRBV5-1 to TRBJ2-3; no clear D gene. Looked up from germline, CDR1 is SGHRS and CDR2 is YFSETQ. The V and J ends lost 0 bases and 1 base respectively, with 9 bases between them. This CDR3 region has 15 residues.

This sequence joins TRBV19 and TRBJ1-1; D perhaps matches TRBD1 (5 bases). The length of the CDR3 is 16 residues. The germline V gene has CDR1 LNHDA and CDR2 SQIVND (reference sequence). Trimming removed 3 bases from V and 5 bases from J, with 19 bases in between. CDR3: CASSIPPGRAKTEAFF. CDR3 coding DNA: TGTGCCAGTAGTATCCCCCCAGGCAGGGCTAAAACTGAAGCTTTCTTT.

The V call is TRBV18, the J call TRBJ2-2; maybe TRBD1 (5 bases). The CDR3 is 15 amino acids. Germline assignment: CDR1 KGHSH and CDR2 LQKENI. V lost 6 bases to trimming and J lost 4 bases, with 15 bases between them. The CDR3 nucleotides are TGTGCCAGCTCCCCCACAGGATTCTCCACCGGGGAGCTGTTTTTT. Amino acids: CASSPTGFSTGELFF.

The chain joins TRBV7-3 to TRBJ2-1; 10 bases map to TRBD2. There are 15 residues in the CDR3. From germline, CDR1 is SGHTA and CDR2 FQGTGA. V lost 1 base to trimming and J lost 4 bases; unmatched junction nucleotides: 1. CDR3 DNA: TGTGCCAGCAGCTTAAGTAGCGGGGGGTACAATGAGCAGTTCTTC. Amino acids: CASSLSSGGYNEQFF.

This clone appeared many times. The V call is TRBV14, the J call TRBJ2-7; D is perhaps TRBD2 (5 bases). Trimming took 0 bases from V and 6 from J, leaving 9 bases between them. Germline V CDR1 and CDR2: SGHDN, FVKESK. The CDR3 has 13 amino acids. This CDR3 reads CASSQDLEGEQYF. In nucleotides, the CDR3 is TGTGCCAGCAGCCAAGATCTTGAGGGCGAGCAGTACTTC. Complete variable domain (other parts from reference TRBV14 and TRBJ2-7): EAGVTQFPSHSVIEKGQTVTLRCDPISGHDNLYWYRRVMGKEIKFLLHFVKESKQDESGMPNNRFLAERTGGTYSTLKVQPAELEDSGVYFCASSQDLEGEQYFGPGTRLTVT.

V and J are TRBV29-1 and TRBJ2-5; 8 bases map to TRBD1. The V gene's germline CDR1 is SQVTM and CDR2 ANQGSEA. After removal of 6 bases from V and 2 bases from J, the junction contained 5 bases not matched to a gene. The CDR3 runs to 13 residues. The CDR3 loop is CSVRQGIQETQYF. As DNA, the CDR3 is TGCAGCGTCCGACAGGGGATACAAGAGACCCAGTACTTC.

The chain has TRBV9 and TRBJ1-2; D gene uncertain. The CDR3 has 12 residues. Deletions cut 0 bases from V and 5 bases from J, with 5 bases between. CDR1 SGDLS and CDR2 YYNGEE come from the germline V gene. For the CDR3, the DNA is TGTGCCAGCAGCGTAGTAGAATATGGCTACACCTTC. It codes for CASSVVEYGYTF.

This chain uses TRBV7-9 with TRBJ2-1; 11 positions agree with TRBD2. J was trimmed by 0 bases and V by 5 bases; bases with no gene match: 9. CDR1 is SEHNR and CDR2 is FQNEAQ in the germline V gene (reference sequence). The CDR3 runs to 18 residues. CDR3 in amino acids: CASSPRRLAGSSYNEQFF. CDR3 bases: TGTGCCAGCAGCCCCCGTCGACTAGCGGGGAGCTCCTACAATGAGCAGTTCTTC.

The CDR3: CASSFRGTGGYYEQYF. The CDR3 nucleotides read TGTGCCAGCAGCTTCAGGGGGACAGGGGGCTACTACGAGCAGTACTTC. V usage is TRBV7-9 and J usage is TRBJ2-7; 12 bases fit TRBD1. Germline V gene data show CDR1 as SEHNR and CDR2 as FQNEAQ (reference sequence). CDR3 length: 16 residues. V shed 3 bases and J 3 bases; nucleotides not matched to a gene: 6.

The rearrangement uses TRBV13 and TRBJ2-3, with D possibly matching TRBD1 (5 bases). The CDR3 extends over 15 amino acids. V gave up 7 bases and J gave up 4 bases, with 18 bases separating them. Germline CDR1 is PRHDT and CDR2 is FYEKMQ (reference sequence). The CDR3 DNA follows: TGTGCCAGCACCCCCCCGGGCCAGGGCGCAGATACGCAGTATTTT. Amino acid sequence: CASTPPGQGADTQYF.

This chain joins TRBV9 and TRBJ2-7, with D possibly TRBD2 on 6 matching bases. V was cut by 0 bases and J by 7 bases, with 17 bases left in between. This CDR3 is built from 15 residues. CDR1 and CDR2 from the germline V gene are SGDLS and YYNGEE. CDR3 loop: CASSVAAGSSGEQYF. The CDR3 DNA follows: TGTGCCAGCAGCGTAGCGGCGGGAAGCTCCGGGGAGCAGTACTTC.

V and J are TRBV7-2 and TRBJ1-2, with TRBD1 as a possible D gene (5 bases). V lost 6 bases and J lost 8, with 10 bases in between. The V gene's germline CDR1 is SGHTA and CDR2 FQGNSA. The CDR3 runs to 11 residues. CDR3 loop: CASRRGGGYTF. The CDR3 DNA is TGTGCCAGCAGAAGGGGAGGCGGCTACACCTTC. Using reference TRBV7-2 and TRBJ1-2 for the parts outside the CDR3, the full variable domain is GAGVSQSPSNKVTEKGKDVELRCDPISGHTALYWYRQSLGQGLEFLIYFQGNSAPDKSGLPSDRFSAERTGGSVSTLTIQRTQQEDSAVYLCASRRGGGYTFGSGTRLTVV.

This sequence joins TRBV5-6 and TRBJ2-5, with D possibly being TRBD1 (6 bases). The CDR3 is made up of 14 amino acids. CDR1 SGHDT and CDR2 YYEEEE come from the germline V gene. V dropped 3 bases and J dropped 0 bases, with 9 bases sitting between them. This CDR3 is CASSSWGHQETQYF. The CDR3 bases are TGTGCCAGCAGCTCGTGGGGGCACCAAGAGACCCAGTACTTC.

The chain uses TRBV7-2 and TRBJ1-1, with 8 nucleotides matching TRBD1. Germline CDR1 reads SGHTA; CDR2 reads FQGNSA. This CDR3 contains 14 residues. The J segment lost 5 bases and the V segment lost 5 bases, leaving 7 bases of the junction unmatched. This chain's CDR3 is CASSRTGPGTEAFF. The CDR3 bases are TGTGCCAGCAGCAGGACAGGGCCCGGGACTGAAGCTTTCTTT.

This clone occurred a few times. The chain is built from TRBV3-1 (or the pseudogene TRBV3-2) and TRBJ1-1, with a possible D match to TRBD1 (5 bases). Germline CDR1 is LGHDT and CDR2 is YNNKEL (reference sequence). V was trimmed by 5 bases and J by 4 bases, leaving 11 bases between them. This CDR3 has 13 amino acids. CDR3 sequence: CASSGQGPTEAFF. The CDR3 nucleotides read TGTGCCAGCAGCGGGCAGGGTCCCACTGAAGCTTTCTTT.

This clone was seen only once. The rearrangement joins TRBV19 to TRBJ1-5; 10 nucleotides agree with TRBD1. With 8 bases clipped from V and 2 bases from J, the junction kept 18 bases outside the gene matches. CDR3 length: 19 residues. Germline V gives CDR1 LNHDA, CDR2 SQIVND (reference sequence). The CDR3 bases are TGTGCCAGTGAGAGTTTTCAGGACAGGGGGAATATGGGCAATCAGCCCCAGCATTTT. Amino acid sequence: CASESFQDRGNMGNQPQHF.

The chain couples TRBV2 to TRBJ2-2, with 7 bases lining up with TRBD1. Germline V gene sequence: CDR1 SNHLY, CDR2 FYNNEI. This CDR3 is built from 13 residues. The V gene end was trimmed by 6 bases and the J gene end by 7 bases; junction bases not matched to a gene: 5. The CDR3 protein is CASSSQGVGELFF. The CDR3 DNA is TGTGCCAGCAGCTCTCAGGGGGTCGGGGAGCTGTTTTTT.

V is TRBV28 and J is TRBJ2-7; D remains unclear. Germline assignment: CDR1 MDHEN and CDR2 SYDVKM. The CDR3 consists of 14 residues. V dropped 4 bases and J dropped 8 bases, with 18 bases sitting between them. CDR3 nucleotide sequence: TGTGCCAGCAGTTCCCACCTACCCCCCGCAAAGCAGTACTTC. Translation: CASSSHLPPAKQYF. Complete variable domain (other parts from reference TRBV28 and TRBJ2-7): DVKVTQSSRYLVKRTGEKVFLECVQDMDHENMFWYRQDPGLGLRLIYFSYDVKMKEKGDIPEGYSVSREKKERFSLILESASTNQTSMYLCASSSHLPPAKQYFGPGTRLTVT.

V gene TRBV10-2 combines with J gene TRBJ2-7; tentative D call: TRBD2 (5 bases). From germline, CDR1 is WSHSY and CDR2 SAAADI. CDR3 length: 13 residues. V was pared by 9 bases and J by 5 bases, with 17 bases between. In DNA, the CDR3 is TGCGCCAGTGGGAGTCTCCCGGCAAACGAGCAGTACTTC. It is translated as CASGSLPANEQYF.

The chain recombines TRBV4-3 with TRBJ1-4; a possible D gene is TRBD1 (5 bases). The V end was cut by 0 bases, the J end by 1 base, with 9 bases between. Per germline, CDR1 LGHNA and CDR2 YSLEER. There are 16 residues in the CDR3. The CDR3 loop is CASSQDGRGTNEKLFF. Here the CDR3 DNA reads TGCGCCAGCAGCCAAGATGGGAGGGGAACTAATGAAAAACTGTTTTTT.

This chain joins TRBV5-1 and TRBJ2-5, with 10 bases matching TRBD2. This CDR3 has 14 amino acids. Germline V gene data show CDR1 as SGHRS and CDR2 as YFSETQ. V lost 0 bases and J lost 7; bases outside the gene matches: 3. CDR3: CASSLVLAGGTQYF. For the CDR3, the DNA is TGCGCCAGCAGCTTGGTGTTAGCGGGGGGGACCCAGTACTTC.

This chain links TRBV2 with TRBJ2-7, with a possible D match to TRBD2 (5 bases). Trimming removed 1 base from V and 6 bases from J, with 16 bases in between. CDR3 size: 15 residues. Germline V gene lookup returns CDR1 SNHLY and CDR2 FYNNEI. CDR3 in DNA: TGTGCCAGCAGTGAAGTCGGGAACGTCGATTCCGAGCAGTACTTC. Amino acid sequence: CASSEVGNVDSEQYF.

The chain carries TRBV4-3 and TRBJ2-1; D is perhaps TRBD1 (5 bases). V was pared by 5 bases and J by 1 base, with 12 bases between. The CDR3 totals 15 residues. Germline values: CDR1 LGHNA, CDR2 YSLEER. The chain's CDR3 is CASSNSPGSYNEQFF. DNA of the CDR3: TGCGCCAGCAGCAATAGTCCAGGGTCCTACAATGAGCAGTTCTTC.

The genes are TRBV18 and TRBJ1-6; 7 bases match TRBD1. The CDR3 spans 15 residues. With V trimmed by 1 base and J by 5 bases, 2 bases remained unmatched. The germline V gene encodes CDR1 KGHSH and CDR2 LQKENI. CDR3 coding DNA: TGTGCCAGCTCACCACGGACAGGAGATAATTCACCCCTCCACTTT. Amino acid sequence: CASSPRTGDNSPLHF.

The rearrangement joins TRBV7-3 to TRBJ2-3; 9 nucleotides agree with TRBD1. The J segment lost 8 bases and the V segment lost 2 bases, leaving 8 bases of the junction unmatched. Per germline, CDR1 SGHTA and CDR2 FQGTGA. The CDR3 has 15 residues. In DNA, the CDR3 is TGTGCCAGCAGCTTATTCCTGAGACAGGGGGGTACGCAGTATTTT. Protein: CASSLFLRQGGTQYF.